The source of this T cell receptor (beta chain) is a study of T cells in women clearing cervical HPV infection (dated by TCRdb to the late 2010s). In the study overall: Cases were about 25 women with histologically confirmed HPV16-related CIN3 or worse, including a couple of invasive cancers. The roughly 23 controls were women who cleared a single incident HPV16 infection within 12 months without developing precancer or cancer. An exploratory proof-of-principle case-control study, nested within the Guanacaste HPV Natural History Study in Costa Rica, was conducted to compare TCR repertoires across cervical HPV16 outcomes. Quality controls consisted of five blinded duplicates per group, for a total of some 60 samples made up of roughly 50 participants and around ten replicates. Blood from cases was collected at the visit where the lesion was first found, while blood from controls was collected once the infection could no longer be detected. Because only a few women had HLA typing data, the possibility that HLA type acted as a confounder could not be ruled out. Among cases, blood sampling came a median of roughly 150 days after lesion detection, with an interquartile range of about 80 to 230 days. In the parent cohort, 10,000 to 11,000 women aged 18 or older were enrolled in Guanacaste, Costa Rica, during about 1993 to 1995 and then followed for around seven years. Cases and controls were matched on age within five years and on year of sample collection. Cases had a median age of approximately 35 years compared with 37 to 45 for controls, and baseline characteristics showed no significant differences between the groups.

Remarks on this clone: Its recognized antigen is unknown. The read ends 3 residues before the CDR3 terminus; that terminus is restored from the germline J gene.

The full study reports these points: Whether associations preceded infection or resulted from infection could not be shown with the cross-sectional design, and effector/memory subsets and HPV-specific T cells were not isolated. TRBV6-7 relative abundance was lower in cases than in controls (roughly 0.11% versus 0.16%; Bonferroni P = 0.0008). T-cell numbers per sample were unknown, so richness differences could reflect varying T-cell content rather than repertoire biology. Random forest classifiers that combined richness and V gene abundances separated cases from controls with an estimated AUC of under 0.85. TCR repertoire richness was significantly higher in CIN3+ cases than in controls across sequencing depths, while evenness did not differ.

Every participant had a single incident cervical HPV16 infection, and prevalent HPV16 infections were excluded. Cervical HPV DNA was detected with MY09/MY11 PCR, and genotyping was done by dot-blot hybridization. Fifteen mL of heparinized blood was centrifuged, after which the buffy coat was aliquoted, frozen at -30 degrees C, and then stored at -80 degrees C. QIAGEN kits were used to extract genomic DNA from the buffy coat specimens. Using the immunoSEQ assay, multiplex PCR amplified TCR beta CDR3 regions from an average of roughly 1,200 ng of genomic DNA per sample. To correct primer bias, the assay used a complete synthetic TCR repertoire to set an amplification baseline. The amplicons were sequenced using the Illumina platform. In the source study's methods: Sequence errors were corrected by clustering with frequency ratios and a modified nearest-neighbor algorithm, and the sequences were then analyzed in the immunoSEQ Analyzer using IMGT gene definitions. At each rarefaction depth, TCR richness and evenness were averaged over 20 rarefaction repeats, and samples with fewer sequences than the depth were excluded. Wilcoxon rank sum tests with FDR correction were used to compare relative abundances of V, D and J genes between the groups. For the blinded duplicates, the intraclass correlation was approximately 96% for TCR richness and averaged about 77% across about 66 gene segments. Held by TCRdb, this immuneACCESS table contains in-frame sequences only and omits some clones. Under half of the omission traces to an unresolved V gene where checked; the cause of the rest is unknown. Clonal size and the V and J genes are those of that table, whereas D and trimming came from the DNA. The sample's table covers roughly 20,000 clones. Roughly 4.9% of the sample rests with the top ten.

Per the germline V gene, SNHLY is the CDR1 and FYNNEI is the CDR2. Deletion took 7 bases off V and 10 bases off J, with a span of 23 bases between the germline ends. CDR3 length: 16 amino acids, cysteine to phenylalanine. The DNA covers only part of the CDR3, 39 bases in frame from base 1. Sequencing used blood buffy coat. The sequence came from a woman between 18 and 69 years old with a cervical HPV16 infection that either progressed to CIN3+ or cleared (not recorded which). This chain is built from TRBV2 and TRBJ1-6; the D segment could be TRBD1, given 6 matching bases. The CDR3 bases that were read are TGTGCCAGCACCCCCGGGGGGGGCCGATTGGGCTCACCC. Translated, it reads CASTPGGGRLGSP. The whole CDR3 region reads CASTPGGGRLGSPLHF.